Below, 4 T cell receptor beta chains from the same sample are listed, as sequenced in a study of T cells in Graves' hyperthyroidism and ophthalmopathy. RNA transcripts gave rise to amplified TCR beta CDR3 regions. First-round RT-PCR targeting the TCR CDR3 was performed with the HTBI primer set. TCRdb re-called the multiplex PCR reads through MiXCR, storing one row per CDR3 protein. The sample holds 300,000 to 350,000 distinct CDR3 sequences, 18% seen once. Sequencing was carried out using blood. The receptors stem from a woman in her forties with Graves' ophthalmopathy.

This clonotype was seen many times. The chain employs TRBV6-1 and TRBJ2-7, with a tentative D call TRBD2 (7 bases). The CDR3 length is 15 residues. The V end was cut by 5 bases, the J end by 2 bases, with 16 bases between. Germline CDR1 and CDR2: MNHNS and SASEGT. The CDR3 spells CASSPSGTTAYEQYF. The CDR3, as DNA: TGTGCCAGCAGTCCGAGCGGGACAACAGCCTACGAGCAGTACTTC.

In this sample, this clonotype turned up many times. The chain carries TRBV19 and TRBJ2-2; 8 nucleotides align to TRBD1. CDR1 and CDR2 from the germline V gene are LNHDA and SQIVND (reference sequence). CDR3 length: 16 amino acids. After removal of 6 bases from V and 5 bases from J, the junction contained 11 bases not matched to a gene. CDR3 loop: CASSTARTGRTGELFF. The CDR3 DNA reads as TGTGCCAGTAGCACCGCCCGGACAGGGCGAACCGGGGAGCTGTTTTTT.

As concerns this clonotype: The CDR3 end shows no conserved phenylalanine or tryptophan, and so a read error is likely. Here the CDR3 DNA reads TGTGCCAGCAGTGAGGGCACCGGGACTAGGGCAGATACGCAGTATTAT. This sequence encodes CASSEGTGTRADTQYY. The chain couples TRBV2 to TRBJ2-3, with 8 positions matching TRBD2. The V gene's germline CDR1 is SNHLY and CDR2 FYNNEI. The CDR3 extends over 16 amino acids. V trimming: 3 bases; J trimming: 4 bases; junction bases outside the gene matches: 9.

This clonotype appeared a few times. The chain joins TRBV12-3 or TRBV12-4 to TRBJ2-5; 7 positions match TRBD2. This CDR3 comprises 15 residues. Trimming took 3 bases from V and 2 from J; bases not matched to a gene: 6. The chain's CDR3 is CASSFSSGPQETQYF. Here the CDR3 DNA reads TGTGCCAGCAGTTTCTCTAGCGGACCACAAGAGACCCAGTACTTC.